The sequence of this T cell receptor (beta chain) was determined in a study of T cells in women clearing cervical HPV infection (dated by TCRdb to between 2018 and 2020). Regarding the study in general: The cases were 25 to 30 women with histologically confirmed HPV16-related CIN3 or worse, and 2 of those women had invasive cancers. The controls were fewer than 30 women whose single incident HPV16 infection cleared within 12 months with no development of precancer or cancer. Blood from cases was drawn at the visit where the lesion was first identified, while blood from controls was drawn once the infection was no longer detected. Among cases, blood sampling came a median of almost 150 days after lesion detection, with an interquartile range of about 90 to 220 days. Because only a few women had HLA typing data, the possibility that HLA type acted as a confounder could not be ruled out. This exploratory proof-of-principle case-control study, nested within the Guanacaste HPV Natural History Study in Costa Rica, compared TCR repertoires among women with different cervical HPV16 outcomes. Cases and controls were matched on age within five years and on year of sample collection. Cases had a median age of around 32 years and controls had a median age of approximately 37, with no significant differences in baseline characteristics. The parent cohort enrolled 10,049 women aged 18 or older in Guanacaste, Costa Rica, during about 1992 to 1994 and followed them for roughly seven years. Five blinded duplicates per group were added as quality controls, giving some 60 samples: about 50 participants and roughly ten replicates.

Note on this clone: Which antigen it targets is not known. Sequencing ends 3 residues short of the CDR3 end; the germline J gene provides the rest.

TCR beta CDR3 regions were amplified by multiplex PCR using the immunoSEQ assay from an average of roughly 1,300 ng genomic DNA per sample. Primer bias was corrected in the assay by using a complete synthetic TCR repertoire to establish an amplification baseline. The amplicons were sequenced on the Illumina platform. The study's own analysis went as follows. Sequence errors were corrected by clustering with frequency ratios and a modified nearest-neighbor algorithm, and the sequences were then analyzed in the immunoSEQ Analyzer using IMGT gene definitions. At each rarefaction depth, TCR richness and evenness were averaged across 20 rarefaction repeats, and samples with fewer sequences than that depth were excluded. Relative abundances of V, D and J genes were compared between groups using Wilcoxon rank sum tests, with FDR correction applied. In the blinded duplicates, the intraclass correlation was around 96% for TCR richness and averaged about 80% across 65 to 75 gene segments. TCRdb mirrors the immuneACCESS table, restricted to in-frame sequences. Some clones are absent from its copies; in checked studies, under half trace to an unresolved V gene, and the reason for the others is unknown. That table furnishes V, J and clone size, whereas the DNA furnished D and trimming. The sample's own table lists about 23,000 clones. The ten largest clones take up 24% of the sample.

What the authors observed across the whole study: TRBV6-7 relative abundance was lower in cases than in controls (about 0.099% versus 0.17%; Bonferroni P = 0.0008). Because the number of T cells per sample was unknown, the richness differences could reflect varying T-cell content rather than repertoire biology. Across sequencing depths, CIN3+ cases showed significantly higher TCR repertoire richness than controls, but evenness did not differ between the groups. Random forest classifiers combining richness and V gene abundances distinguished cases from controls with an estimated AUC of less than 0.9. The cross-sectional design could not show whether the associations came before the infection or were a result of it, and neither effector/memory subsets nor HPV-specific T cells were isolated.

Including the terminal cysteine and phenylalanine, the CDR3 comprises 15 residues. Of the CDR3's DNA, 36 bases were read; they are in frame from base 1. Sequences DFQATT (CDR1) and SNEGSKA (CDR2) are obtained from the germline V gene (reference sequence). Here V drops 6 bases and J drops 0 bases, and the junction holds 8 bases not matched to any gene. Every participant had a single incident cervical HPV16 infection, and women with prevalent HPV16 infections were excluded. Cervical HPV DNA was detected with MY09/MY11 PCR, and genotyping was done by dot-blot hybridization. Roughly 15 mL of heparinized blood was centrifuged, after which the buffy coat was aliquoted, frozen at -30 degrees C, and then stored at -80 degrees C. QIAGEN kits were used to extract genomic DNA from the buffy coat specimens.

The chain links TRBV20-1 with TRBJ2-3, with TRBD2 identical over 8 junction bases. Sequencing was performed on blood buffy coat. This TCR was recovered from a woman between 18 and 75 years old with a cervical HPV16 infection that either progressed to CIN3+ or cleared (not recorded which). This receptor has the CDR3 CSAYSGDDSTDTQYF. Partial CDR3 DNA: TGCAGTGCCTATAGCGGGGATGATAGCACAGATACG.